These 21 T cell receptor beta chains originate from one sample sequenced in a study of vaccination effects on CD4 cells after COVID-19. Their cognate antigens are unknown. This table comes from immunoSEQ multiplex PCR, and its TCRdb copy is limited to in-frame clones, with some not included. The sample lists 26,000 or so clones; approximately 78% were seen once. Expansion of antigen-specific CD4+ T cells with viral peptide pools was carried out by the ViraFEST assay before sequencing. It was after approximately 10 days of culture that CD4+ T cells were isolated. From March to December 2020, the person had a SARS-CoV-2 infection that was confirmed by PCR. This specimen consisted of CD4+ T cells from PBMCs cultured with HCoV-NL63 spike peptides, obtained before COVID-19 vaccination. These receptors came from a human donor who had a prior SARS-CoV-2 infection.

The chain couples TRBV11-1 to TRBJ2-3; D gene uncertain. Trimming cost V 6 bases and J 1 base, with 5 bases left between them. In germline, CDR1 is SGHAT, CDR2 FQDESV (reference sequence). This CDR3 is built from 12 residues. CDR3 residues: CASRLGTDTQYF. In DNA, the CDR3 is TGTGCCAGCAGGCTTGGCACAGATACGCAGTATTTT.

The chain carries TRBV3-1 (or the pseudogene TRBV3-2) and TRBJ1-1; D gene ambiguous. Deletions cut 4 bases from V and 0 bases from J, with 9 bases between. This CDR3 spans 14 amino acids. Looked up from germline, CDR1 is LGHDT and CDR2 is YNNKEL (reference sequence). DNA for the CDR3: TGTGCCAGCAGCCTTGCTGATATGAACACTGAAGCTTTCTTT. It yields the protein CASSLADMNTEAFF.

The chain is built from TRBV2 and TRBJ1-6; D is undetermined. The germline V gene has CDR1 SNHLY and CDR2 FYNNEI. Between the trimmed V and J ends, which lost 2 bases and 7 bases, there was a span of 9 bases. This CDR3 comprises 14 residues. The CDR3 region is CASSELRGNSPLHF. For the CDR3, the DNA is TGTGCCAGCAGTGAACTTCGCGGGAATTCACCCCTCCACTTT.

The chain is built from TRBV4-2 and TRBJ2-1; perhaps TRBD2 as D (6 bases). Looked up from germline, CDR1 is LGHNA and CDR2 is YNFKEQ. With 0 bases removed from V and 6 bases from J, the gap between germline ends came to 15 bases. CDR3 length equals 16 residues. CDR3 sequence reads: CASSQDGTRGRNEQFF. The CDR3 DNA reads as TGTGCCAGCAGCCAAGATGGGACTCGAGGACGCAATGAGCAGTTCTTC.

The J gene is TRBJ2-7, the V gene TRBV5-1; 7 nucleotides align to TRBD2. Germline V gives CDR1 SGHRS, CDR2 YFSETQ. J was trimmed by 5 bases and V by 0 bases; bases with no gene match: 2. The CDR3 contains 13 residues. This CDR3 reads CASSLGLADEQYF. In DNA form, the CDR3 reads TGCGCCAGCAGCTTGGGGCTAGCGGACGAGCAGTACTTC.

V gene TRBV6-5 combines with J gene TRBJ1-2; a weak D match, TRBD1 (6 bases). Trimming took 8 bases from V and 3 from J, leaving 16 bases between them. CDR3 length: 14 residues. CDR1 is MNHEY and CDR2 is SVGAGI in the germline V gene. The CDR3 here is CASLTLDSYYGYTF. The CDR3 DNA is TGTGCCAGCCTTACCTTGGACAGTTACTATGGCTACACCTTC.

The chain combines TRBV18 with TRBJ1-1; 8 nucleotides align to TRBD1. The V and J ends lost 3 bases and 1 base, in that order; junction bases with no gene match: 10. Germline V gives CDR1 KGHSH, CDR2 LQKENI. This CDR3 comprises 17 residues. In nucleotides, the CDR3 is TGTGCCAGCTCACCCTGGACAGGGAATATAGGGAACACTGAAGCTTTCTTT. Amino acid sequence: CASSPWTGNIGNTEAFF. Together with reference TRBV18 and TRBJ1-1, the CDR3 gives the full variable domain: NAGVMQNPRHLVRRRGQEARLRCSPMKGHSHVYWYRQLPEEGLKFMVYLQKENIIDESGMPKERFSAEFPKEGPSILRIQQVVRGDSAAYFCASSPWTGNIGNTEAFFGQGTRLTVV.

The chain combines TRBV5-1 with TRBJ2-1, with D unclear. The CDR3 extends over 13 amino acids. Deletions cut 0 bases from V and 4 bases from J, with 5 bases between. The germline CDR1 and CDR2 sequences are SGHRS and YFSETQ. The CDR3 is CASSLGQYNEQFF. CDR3 coding DNA: TGCGCCAGCAGCTTGGGCCAGTACAATGAGCAGTTCTTC.

This chain links TRBV24-1 with TRBJ2-1; 7 positions match TRBD2. The CDR3 length is 17 residues. J lost 6 bases, V lost 4 bases, and 14 bases had no gene match. From germline, CDR1 is KGHDR and CDR2 SFDVKD. The CDR3 reads CATSDPRGEGSGNEQFF. The CDR3 DNA reads TGTGCCACCAGTGACCCCCGTGGGGAGGGTTCCGGCAATGAGCAGTTCTTC.

This chain links TRBV25-1 with TRBJ2-5, with D unresolved. The CDR3 contains 13 residues. Germline assignment: CDR1 MGHDK and CDR2 SYGVNS. Deletions cut 2 bases from V and 4 bases from J, with 8 bases between. For the CDR3, the DNA is TGTGCCAGCAGTGAAGGGTCAAGAGAGACCCAGTACTTC. Translation gives CASSEGSRETQYF.

The chain is built from TRBV6-6 and TRBJ2-7; D may match TRBD1 or TRBD2 (5 bases each). CDR3 size: 16 residues. Germline CDR1 and CDR2: MNHNY and SVGAGI (reference sequence). The V end was cut by 6 bases, the J end by 3 bases, with 21 bases between. CDR3 coding DNA: TGTGCCAGCAGGGGATCCCGGGATCTGGGGCGCTACGAGCAGTACTTC. Amino acid sequence: CASRGSRDLGRYEQYF.

The chain links TRBV6-5 to TRBJ2-1, with 9 nucleotides matching TRBD2. Trimming took 1 base from V and 7 from J; bases not matched to a gene: 8. Germline V gene lookup returns CDR1 MNHEY and CDR2 SVGAGI. This CDR3 is 16 amino acids long. The CDR3 region is CASSYFGAGGSNEQFF. CDR3 DNA sequence: TGTGCCAGCAGTTACTTTGGAGCGGGAGGCTCGAATGAGCAGTTCTTC.

The J gene is TRBJ2-2, the V gene TRBV7-3; D remains ambiguous. Germline lookup yields CDR1 SGHTA and CDR2 FQGTGA. This CDR3 region has 13 residues. The V end was cut by 3 bases, the J end by 5 bases, with 7 bases between. The CDR3 region has the DNA TGTGCCAGCAGCTTTTGGAGAACCGGGGAGCTGTTTTTT. It codes for CASSFWRTGELFF.

The J gene is TRBJ2-7, the V gene TRBV7-9; the D gene is possibly TRBD2 (6 bases). The CDR3 has 13 amino acids. V was cut by 8 bases and J by 3 bases, with 14 bases left in between. Germline CDR1 is SEHNR and CDR2 is FQNEAQ (reference sequence). The CDR3 DNA reads as TGTGCCAGCTCGCGGGGATTAGGCTACGAGCAGTACTTC. Translating gives CASSRGLGYEQYF.

This clone was observed once. The chain couples TRBV6-4 to TRBJ2-2; no definite D call. The ends were cut back, 2 bases at V and 6 bases at J, with 7 bases in the middle. Looked up from germline, CDR1 is MRHNA and CDR2 is SNTAGT. The CDR3 spans 13 residues. As DNA, the CDR3 is TGTGCCAGCAGTGACAGGGCTGCCGGGGAGCTGTTTTTT. The encoded protein is CASSDRAAGELFF.

This chain connects TRBV27 to TRBJ1-2, with D hard to call. V lost 0 bases, J lost 7 bases, and 12 bases lay in between. CDR1 and CDR2 (germline): MNHEY, SMNVEV (reference sequence). The CDR3 runs to 14 residues. This CDR3 is CASSLSLLNPGYTF. CDR3 DNA sequence: TGTGCCAGCAGTTTATCCCTTTTGAACCCTGGCTACACCTTC.

J is TRBJ2-7 and V is TRBV12-3 or TRBV12-4, with a weak D call TRBD2 (5 bases). CDR3 length equals 13 residues. V was clipped by 0 bases and J by 12 bases, with 15 bases between them. CDR3 DNA: TGTGCCAGCAGTTTAGCGCGTTGGTCTAGCAGGTACTTC. Protein sequence: CASSLARWSSRYF.

V usage is TRBV7-9 and J usage is TRBJ2-1, with D possibly TRBD2 on 7 matching bases. The germline gives CDR1 SEHNR, CDR2 FQNEAQ (reference sequence). V shed 6 bases and J shed 7 bases, with 16 bases lying between them. CDR3 size: 14 residues. The CDR3 sequence: CASSWGGLRNEQFF. Here the CDR3 DNA reads TGTGCCAGCAGTTGGGGGGGGCTAAGAAATGAGCAGTTCTTC.

This clone was detected once. The chain recombines TRBV5-4 with TRBJ2-5; D possibly corresponds to TRBD1 (6 bases). The CDR3 is 13 amino acids. Germline V gene data show CDR1 as SGHNT and CDR2 as YYREEE (reference sequence). The V gene lost 4 bases and the J gene lost 4 bases, with 11 bases spanning the gap. This chain's CDR3 is CASSQPGVETQYF. The CDR3 nucleotides read TGTGCCAGCAGCCAACCAGGGGTAGAGACCCAGTACTTC.

In its sample, this clone was seen a few times. The chain joins TRBV7-9 to TRBJ2-7; D gene ambiguous. Germline V gene lookup returns CDR1 SEHNR and CDR2 FQNEAQ (reference sequence). The V end lost 5 bases, the J end lost 4 bases, and 6 bases lay between the germline ends. The CDR3 runs to 11 residues. The CDR3 here is CASSRNYEQYF. CDR3 nucleotides: TGTGCCAGCAGCCGTAATTACGAGCAGTACTTC.

V is TRBV4-2 and J is TRBJ1-5; D remains ambiguous. CDR1 and CDR2 (germline): LGHNA, YNFKEQ. V was cut by 8 bases and J by 7 bases, with 15 bases left in between. This CDR3 has 13 residues. CDR3 protein: CASRGEAGQPQHF. The DNA for the CDR3 is TGTGCCAGCCGGGGAGAAGCGGGCCAGCCCCAGCATTTT.